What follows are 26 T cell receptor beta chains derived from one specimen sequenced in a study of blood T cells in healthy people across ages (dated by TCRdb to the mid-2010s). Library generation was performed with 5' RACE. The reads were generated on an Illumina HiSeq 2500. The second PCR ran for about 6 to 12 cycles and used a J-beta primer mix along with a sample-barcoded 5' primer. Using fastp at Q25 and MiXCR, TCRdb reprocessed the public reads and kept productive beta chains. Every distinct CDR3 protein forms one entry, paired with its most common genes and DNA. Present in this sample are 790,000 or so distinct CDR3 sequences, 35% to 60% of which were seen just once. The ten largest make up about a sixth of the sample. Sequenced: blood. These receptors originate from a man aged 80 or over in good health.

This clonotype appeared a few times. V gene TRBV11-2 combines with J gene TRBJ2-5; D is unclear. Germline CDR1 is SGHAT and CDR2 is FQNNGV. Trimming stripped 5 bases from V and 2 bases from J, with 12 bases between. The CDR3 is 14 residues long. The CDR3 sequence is CASSPTWRQETQYF. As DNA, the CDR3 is TGTGCCAGCAGCCCGACATGGCGGCAAGAGACCCAGTACTTC.

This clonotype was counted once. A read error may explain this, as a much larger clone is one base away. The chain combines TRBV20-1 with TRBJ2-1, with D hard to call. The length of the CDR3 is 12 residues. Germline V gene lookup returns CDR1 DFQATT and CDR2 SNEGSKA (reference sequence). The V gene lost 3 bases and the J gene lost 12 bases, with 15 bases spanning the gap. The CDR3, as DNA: TGCAGTGCTAGGGAGAGGTTACGTGGGCAGTTCTTC. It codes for CSARERLRGQFF.

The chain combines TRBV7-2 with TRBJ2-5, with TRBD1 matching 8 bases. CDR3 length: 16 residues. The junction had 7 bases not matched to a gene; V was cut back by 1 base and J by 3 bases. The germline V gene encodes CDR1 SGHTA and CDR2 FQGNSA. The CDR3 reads CASSLGQGISKETQYF. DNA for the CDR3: TGTGCCAGCAGCTTAGGACAGGGGATTTCCAAAGAGACCCAGTACTTC.

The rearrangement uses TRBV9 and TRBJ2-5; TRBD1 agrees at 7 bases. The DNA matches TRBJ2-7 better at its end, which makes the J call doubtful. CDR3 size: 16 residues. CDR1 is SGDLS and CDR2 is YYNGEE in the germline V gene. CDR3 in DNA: TGTGCCAGCAGCCCGCGACAGGGTATCTTCATCCACGAGCAGTACTTC. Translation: CASSPRQGIFIHEQYF.

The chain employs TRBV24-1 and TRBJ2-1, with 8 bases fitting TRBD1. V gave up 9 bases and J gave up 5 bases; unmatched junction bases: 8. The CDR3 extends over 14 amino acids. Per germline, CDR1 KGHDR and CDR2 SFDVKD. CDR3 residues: CATAGQGSNNEQFF. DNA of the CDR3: TGTGCCACCGCAGGACAGGGTAGCAACAATGAGCAGTTCTTC.

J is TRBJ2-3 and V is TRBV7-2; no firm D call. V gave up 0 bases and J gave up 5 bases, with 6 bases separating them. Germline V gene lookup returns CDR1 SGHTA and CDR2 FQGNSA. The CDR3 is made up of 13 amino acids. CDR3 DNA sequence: TGTGCCAGCAGCTTAGCGCTTAAAGATACGCAGTATTTT. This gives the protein CASSLALKDTQYF.

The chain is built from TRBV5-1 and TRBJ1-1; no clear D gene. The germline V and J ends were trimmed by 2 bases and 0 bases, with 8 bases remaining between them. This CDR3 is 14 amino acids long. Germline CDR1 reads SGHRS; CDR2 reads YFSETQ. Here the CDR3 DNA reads TGCGCCAGCAGCTTACAGCCTTTGAACACTGAAGCTTTCTTT. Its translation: CASSLQPLNTEAFF.

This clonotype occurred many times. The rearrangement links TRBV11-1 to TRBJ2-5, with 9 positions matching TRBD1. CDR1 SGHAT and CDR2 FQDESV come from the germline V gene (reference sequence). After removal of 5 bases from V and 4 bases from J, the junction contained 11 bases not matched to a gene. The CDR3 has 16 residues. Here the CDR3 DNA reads TGTGCCAGCAGCACCCCGGACAGGGGTGGTAGAGAGACCCAGTACTTC. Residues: CASSTPDRGGRETQYF.

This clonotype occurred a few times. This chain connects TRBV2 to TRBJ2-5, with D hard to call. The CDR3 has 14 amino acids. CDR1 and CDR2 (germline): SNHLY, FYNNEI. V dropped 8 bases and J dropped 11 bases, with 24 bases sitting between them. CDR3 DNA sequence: TGTGCCAGCTCCCTTCAACTTGAGTGGAGTGAGCAGTACTTC. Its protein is CASSLQLEWSEQYF.

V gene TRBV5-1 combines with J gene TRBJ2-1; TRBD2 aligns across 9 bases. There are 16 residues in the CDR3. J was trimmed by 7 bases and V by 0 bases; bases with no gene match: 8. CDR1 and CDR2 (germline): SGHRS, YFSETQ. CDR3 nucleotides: TGCGCCAGCAGCTTGGTGGGGCTAGCGGGAATTAATGAGCAGTTCTTC. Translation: CASSLVGLAGINEQFF.

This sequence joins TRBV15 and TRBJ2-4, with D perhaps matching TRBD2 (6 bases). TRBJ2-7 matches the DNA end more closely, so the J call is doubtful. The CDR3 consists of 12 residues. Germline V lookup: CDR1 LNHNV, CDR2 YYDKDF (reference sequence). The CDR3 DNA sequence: TGTGCCACCAGCCCGGAGGGGTACGAGCAGTACTTC. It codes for CATSPEGYEQYF.

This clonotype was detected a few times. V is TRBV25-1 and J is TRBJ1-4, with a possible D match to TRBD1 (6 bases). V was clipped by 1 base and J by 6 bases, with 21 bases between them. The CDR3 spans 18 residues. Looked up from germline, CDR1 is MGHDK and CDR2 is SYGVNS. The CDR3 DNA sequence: TGTGCCAGCAGTGAATTGGGGGGCGCAGCCCTTACAGATGAAAAACTGTTTTTT. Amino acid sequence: CASSELGGAALTDEKLFF.

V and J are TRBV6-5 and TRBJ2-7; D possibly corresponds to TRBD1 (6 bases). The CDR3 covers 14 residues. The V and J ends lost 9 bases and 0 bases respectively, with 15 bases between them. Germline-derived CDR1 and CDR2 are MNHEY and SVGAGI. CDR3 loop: CASSGTLSSYEQYF. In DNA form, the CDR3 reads TGTGCCAGTTCTGGGACACTCAGCTCCTACGAGCAGTACTTC.

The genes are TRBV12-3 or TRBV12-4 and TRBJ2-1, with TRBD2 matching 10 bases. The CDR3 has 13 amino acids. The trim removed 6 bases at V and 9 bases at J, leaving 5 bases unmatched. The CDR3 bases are TGTGCCAGCAGCAGAAAGCGGGAGGGTGAGCAGTTCTTC. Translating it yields CASSRKREGEQFF.

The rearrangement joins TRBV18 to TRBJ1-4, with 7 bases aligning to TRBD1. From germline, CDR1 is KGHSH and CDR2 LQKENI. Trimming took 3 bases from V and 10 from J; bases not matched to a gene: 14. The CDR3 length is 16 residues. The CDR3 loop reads CASSPGSSQGKGKLFF. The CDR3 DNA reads TGTGCCAGCTCACCGGGTTCTTCACAGGGGAAAGGAAAACTGTTTTTT. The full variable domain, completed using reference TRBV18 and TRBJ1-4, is NAGVMQNPRHLVRRRGQEARLRCSPMKGHSHVYWYRQLPEEGLKFMVYLQKENIIDESGMPKERFSAEFPKEGPSILRIQQVVRGDSAAYFCASSPGSSQGKGKLFFGSGTQLSVL.

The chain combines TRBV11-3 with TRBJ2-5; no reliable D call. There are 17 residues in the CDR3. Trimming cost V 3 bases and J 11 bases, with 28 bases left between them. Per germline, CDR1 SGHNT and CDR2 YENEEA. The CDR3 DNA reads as TGTGCCAGCAGCTTTAGGCACCGGGCTAACTCCTACAATGAGCAGTACTTC. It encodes CASSFRHRANSYNEQYF.

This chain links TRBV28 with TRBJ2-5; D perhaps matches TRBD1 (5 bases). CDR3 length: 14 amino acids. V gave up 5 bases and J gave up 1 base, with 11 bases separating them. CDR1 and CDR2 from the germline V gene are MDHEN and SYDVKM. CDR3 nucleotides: TGTGCCAGCAGTAAGGGGAAGAGCCAAGAGACCCAGTACTTC. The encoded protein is CASSKGKSQETQYF. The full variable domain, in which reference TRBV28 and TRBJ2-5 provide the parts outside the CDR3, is DVKVTQSSRYLVKRTGEKVFLECVQDMDHENMFWYRQDPGLGLRLIYFSYDVKMKEKGDIPEGYSVSREKKERFSLILESASTNQTSMYLCASSKGKSQETQYFGPGTRLLVL.

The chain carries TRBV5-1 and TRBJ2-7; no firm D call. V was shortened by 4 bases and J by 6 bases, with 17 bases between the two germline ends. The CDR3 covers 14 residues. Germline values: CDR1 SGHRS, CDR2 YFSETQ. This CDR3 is CASSTVSGRSEQYF. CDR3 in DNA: TGCGCCAGCAGCACTGTGTCCGGGCGCAGCGAGCAGTACTTC.

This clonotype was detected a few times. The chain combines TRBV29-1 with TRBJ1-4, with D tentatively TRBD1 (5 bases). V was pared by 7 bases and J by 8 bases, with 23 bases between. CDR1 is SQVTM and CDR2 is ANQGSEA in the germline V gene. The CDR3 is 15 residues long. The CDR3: CSAVGVRLHGEKLFF. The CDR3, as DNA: TGCAGCGCAGTGGGGGTCAGGCTCCACGGCGAAAAACTGTTTTTT.

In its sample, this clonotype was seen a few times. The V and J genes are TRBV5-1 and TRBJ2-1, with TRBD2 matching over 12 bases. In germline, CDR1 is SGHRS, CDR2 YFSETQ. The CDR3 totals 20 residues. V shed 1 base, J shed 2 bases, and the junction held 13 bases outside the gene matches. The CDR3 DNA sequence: TGCGCCAGCAGCTTGAGGCCAGGGGGCTCTAGCGGGAGGGCCTACAATGAGCAGTTCTTC. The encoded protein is CASSLRPGGSSGRAYNEQFF. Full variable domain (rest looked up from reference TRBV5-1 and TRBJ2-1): KAGVTQTPRYLIKTRGQQVTLSCSPISGHRSVSWYQQTPGQGLQFLFEYFSETQRNKGNFPGRFSGRQFSNSRSEMNVSTLELGDSALYLCASSLRPGGSSGRAYNEQFFGPGTRLTVL.

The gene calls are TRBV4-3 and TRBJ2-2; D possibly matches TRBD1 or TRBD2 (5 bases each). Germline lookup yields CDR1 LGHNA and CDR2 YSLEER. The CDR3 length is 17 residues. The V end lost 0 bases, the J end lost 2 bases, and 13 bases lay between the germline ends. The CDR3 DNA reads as TGCGCCAGCAGCCAAGAGGGACCACAGGACAACACCGGGGAGCTGTTTTTT. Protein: CASSQEGPQDNTGELFF.

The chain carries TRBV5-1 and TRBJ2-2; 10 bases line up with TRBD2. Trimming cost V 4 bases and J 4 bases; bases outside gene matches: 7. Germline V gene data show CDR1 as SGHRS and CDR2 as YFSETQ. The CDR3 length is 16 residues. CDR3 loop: CASSPGLAEATGELFF. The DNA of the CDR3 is TGCGCCAGCAGCCCAGGACTAGCGGAGGCCACCGGGGAGCTGTTTTTT.

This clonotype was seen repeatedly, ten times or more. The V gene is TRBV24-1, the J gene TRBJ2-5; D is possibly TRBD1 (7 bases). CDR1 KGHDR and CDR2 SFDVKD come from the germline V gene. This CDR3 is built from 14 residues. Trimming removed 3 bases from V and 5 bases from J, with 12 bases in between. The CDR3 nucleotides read TGTGCCACCAGTGATGGACAGGCGGGGGAGACCCAGTACTTC. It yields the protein CATSDGQAGETQYF.

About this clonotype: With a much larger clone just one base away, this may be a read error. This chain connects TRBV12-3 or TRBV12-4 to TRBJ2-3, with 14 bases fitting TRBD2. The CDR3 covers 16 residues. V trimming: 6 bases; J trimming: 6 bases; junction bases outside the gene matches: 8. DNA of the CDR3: TGTGCCAGCAGGGCCGGGACTAGCGGGAGTACGGATACGCAGTATTTT. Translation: CASRAGTSGSTDTQYF.

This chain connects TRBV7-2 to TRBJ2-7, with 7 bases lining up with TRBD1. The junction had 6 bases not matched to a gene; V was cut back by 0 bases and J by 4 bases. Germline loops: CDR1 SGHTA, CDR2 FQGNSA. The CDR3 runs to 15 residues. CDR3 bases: TGTGCCAGCAGCTTAGCTAGGCAGGGGGTGTACGAGCAGTACTTC. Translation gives CASSLARQGVYEQYF.

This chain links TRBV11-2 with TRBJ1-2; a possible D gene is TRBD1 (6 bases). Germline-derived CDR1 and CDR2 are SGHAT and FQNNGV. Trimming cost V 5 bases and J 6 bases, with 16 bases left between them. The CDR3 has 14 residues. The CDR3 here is CASSTPRGHNGYTF. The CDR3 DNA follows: TGTGCCAGCAGCACCCCGCGGGGGCATAATGGCTACACCTTC.